This T cell receptor beta chain was retrieved from a study of response to subunit inactivated influenza vaccine. The CDR3 sequence is 13 residues long. V lost 7 bases to trimming and J lost 0 bases, with 10 bases between them. Germline loops: CDR1 MDHEN, CDR2 SYDVKM. TCRdb passed the RT-PCR reads through MiXCR, listing each CDR3 protein once. The table lists under 200,000 distinct CDR3 sequences, over 8.5% of them singletons, with approximately 35% in the top ten. Study-level findings and limits: New T cells are recruited in small numbers by each seasonal influenza vaccination, according to the authors' suggestion.

About this clonotype itself: Its antigen is still unknown.

The chain links TRBV28 to TRBJ2-7; D is undetermined. This material consisted of CD8+ T cells sorted from PBMCs, taken 23 to 25 months after vaccination. The sequence was obtained from a man in his fifties or sixties who received an inactivated influenza vaccine. CDR3 residues: CASISVSSYEQYF. CDR3 bases: TGTGCCAGCATCAGCGTTAGCTCCTACGAGCAGTACTTC.